The next 14 T cell receptor beta chains were all read from a single sample in a study of blood T cell repertoires in COVID-19. Profiling relied on immunoSEQ multiplex PCR, and the TCRdb table lists in-frame clones only, not all of them. The sample lists more than 12,000 clones, around nine tenths seen once, with about 33% in the top ten. The sample comprised peripheral blood. These receptors were obtained from a human donor in a cohort sampled during active COVID-19.

The chain has TRBV5-4 and TRBJ2-2; 8 bases map to TRBD2. The CDR3 covers 16 residues. V was pared by 6 bases and J by 6 bases, with 13 bases of the junction left unmatched. CDR1 is SGHNT, CDR2 YYREEE, per germline (reference sequence). The CDR3 spells CASIPFPGLESGELFF. CDR3 in DNA: TGTGCCAGCATCCCCTTCCCGGGACTAGAGTCCGGGGAGCTGTTTTTT.

The V and J genes are TRBV7-2 and TRBJ2-1; 9 bases are a match to TRBD2. Looked up from germline, CDR1 is SGHTA and CDR2 is FQGNSA. Losses at the gene ends were 1 base for V and 4 bases for J; bases not matched to a gene: 2. This CDR3 contains 15 residues. The CDR3 DNA reads TGTGCCAGCAGCTTAGGGCTAGCGGGGTACAATGAGCAGTTCTTC. This translates into CASSLGLAGYNEQFF.

This rearrangement joins TRBV7-9 to TRBJ1-1, with 8 bases aligning to TRBD1. The CDR3 runs 15 residues. V trimming: 5 bases; J trimming: 4 bases; junction bases outside the gene matches: 9. Germline V lookup: CDR1 SEHNR, CDR2 FQNEAQ (reference sequence). The CDR3 reads CASSGEVTGGTEAFF. CDR3 DNA sequence: TGTGCCAGCAGCGGAGAAGTCACAGGGGGCACTGAAGCTTTCTTT.

The chain recombines TRBV11-2 with TRBJ1-2; maybe TRBD1 (6 bases). In germline, CDR1 is SGHAT, CDR2 FQNNGV. The V end lost 1 base, the J end lost 2 bases, and 8 bases lay between the germline ends. This CDR3 spans 14 amino acids. The CDR3: CASSLGQDNYGYTF. As DNA, the CDR3 is TGTGCCAGCAGCTTAGGACAGGACAACTATGGCTACACCTTC.

The rearrangement joins TRBV19 to TRBJ2-2; 8 bases align to TRBD1. The germline CDR1 and CDR2 sequences are LNHDA and SQIVND (reference sequence). The CDR3 has 14 amino acids. V lost 11 bases, J lost 1 base, and 6 bases stayed unmatched. The CDR3 sequence is CAAGQGRNTGELFF. Written as DNA, the CDR3 is TGTGCCGCAGGACAGGGTCGGAACACCGGGGAGCTGTTTTTT.

The chain recombines TRBV28 with TRBJ2-1; D might be TRBD1 (6 bases). From germline, CDR1 is MDHEN and CDR2 SYDVKM. V lost 5 bases to trimming and J lost 9 bases, with 14 bases between them. The CDR3 loop spans 13 amino acids. The CDR3 DNA sequence: TGTGCCAGCAGTCCAGGGGACGCCGGTGAGCAGTTCTTC. It encodes CASSPGDAGEQFF.

This clone was seen a single time. The chain joins TRBV6-6 to TRBJ2-5, with 7 nucleotides matching TRBD1. V dropped 6 bases and J dropped 5; count of bases not matched to a gene: 3. Germline V gene lookup returns CDR1 MNHNY and CDR2 SVGAGI (reference sequence). CDR3 length: 12 residues. The CDR3 reads CASRQGWETQYF. The CDR3 DNA sequence: TGTGCCAGCAGACAGGGGTGGGAGACCCAGTACTTC.

V is TRBV5-6 and J is TRBJ1-1; tentatively, D is TRBD1 (6 bases). Trimming pared 1 base from V and 2 bases from J, leaving 12 bases between. This CDR3 contains 15 residues. Germline V CDR1 and CDR2: SGHDT, YYEEEE. The chain's CDR3 is CASSLMQGPNTEAFF. CDR3 nucleotide sequence: TGTGCCAGCAGCTTGATGCAGGGGCCTAACACTGAAGCTTTCTTT.

The rearrangement joins TRBV28 to TRBJ1-5; D possibly corresponds to TRBD1 (6 bases). Per germline, CDR1 MDHEN and CDR2 SYDVKM. V was trimmed by 6 bases and J by 4 bases, leaving 16 bases between them. The length of the CDR3 is 15 residues. The CDR3 DNA follows: TGTGCCAGCAGGGACCGACAGGCTCAAAATCAGCCCCAGCATTTT. Amino acids: CASRDRQAQNQPQHF.

The rearrangement joins TRBV12-3 or TRBV12-4 to TRBJ1-1, with TRBD1 identical over 7 bases. V was clipped by 6 bases and J by 6 bases; unmatched bases: 7. The CDR3 totals 13 residues. The CDR3 protein is CASSPRQGAEAFF. CDR3 in DNA: TGTGCCAGCAGCCCCAGGCAGGGGGCTGAAGCTTTCTTT.

This chain links TRBV11-3 with TRBJ2-6; TRBD2 might be the D (7 bases). Deletions cut 5 bases from V and 1 base from J, with 15 bases between. The CDR3 length is 17 residues. Germline V gene lookup returns CDR1 SGHNT and CDR2 YENEEA. The CDR3 spells CASSLRGGASGANVLTF. For the CDR3, the DNA is TGTGCCAGCAGCCTGAGGGGGGGAGCTTCTGGGGCCAACGTCCTGACTTTC.

The rearrangement uses TRBV7-9 and TRBJ2-7; the match to TRBD2 covers 9 bases. The CDR3 has 15 residues. Germline-derived CDR1 and CDR2 are SEHNR and FQNEAQ (reference sequence). Trimming took 7 bases from V and 0 from J; bases not matched to a gene: 7. In DNA form, the CDR3 reads TGTGCCAGCACCCAGGCGGGAGGGGCCTCCTACGAGCAGTACTTC. Protein sequence: CASTQAGGASYEQYF. The full variable domain, with the rest looked up from reference TRBV7-9 and TRBJ2-7, is DTGVSQNPRHKITKRGQNVTFRCDPISEHNRLYWYRQTLGQGPEFLTYFQNEAQLEKSRLLSDRFSAERPKGSFSTLEIQRTEQGDSAMYLCASTQAGGASYEQYFGPGTRLTVT.

The chain links TRBV18 to TRBJ1-1, with D possibly matching TRBD1 (5 bases). CDR1 KGHSH and CDR2 LQKENI come from the germline V gene. Deletions cut 6 bases from V and 4 bases from J, with 21 bases between. This CDR3 spans 16 amino acids. CDR3 protein: CASSGVSGALGTEAFF. In nucleotides, the CDR3 is TGTGCCAGCTCCGGTGTGAGCGGGGCGCTGGGCACTGAAGCTTTCTTT.

This chain links TRBV5-4 with TRBJ1-2, with D perhaps matching TRBD1 (6 bases). Trimming removed 4 bases from V and 8 bases from J, with 30 bases in between. CDR1 SGHNT and CDR2 YYREEE come from the germline V gene (reference sequence). The CDR3 is 18 amino acids. The CDR3 DNA reads TGTGCCAGCAGCACCAGCCGAGTTGCATGGCCCAGGGGTCGAGGCTACACCTTC. Amino acids: CASSTSRVAWPRGRGYTF.